This entry is about one TCR beta chain. Its antigen is still unknown. Base qualities were left out, and no much larger clone turns up one base away. Enrolling through a virtual design, the prospective study's participants ranged in age from about 18 to 89 years and lived across roughly 24 United States geographic areas. In the prospective study, cohorts were assigned on the basis of participant-reported clinical history obtained from a screening survey and a study questionnaire. ImmuneRACE Cohort 3 recovered participants were defined by two consecutive negative NP/OP PCR tests, healthcare professional clearance, or symptom resolution. Mobile phlebotomists in the prospective study collected whole blood, serum and a nasopharyngeal or oropharyngeal swab from every participant. Prospective study participants could optionally give additional blood draws and questionnaires over an approximately two-month period. Before DNA extraction, blood samples from the prospective study were shipped at room temperature or frozen.

TCRbeta CDR3 regions were amplified from genomic DNA by means of the immunoSEQ Assay, a bias-controlled multiplex PCR. The source study handled its data this way. The number of nucleated cells in each sample was estimated by amplification of reference gene primers within the assay. Sequence reads were collapsed and filtered to measure the absolute abundance of every unique TCRbeta CDR3 rearrangement. For each sample, productive Simpson clonality was calculated as the square root of Simpson's diversity index across productive rearrangements. In TCRdb, the immuneACCESS table is reduced to in-frame sequences with V and J assigned. These tables do not hold every clone; where another copy was compared, an unresolved V gene accounts for under half, and the others remain unexplained. The V and J calls and clone size were taken over from that table, and D and trimming were inferred from the DNA. The sample table lists over 250,000 clones, about 87% of them with a count of one. In total, the top ten clones hold 5.3% of the sample.

The CDR3 holds 12 amino acids from the cysteine to the phenylalanine. Here the CDR3 DNA is all that survives: 36 bases in frame from base 1. As encoded in the germline V gene (reference sequence), CDR1 is LNHDA while CDR2 is SQIVND. V was cut back by 3 bases and J by 2 bases, leaving a gap of 4 bases between them. These data originate in a study of blood T cell repertoires in COVID-19 (dated by TCRdb to between 2020 and 2021). A note on the overall study: Samples covering the acute and convalescent phases of COVID-19 were provided by collaborators in the United States, Italy and Spain. The samples were drawn from two sources: the first 160 participants of the ongoing ImmuneRACE study, and over 1,000 subjects contributed by 6 global collaborators. Where available, HLA class I and class II types were taken from metadata supplied by the sample provider and were not determined by assay-based typing. The sample metadata nearly always contained a de-identified subject ID, COVID-19 status, age in years and sex. The repertoires were made available in a free public database intended to serve as a resource for research on the immune response to SARS-CoV-2. The prospective study material was composed of cDNA or gDNA derived from T cells, B-cell-depleted T cells, or PBMCs. The dataset comprised deeply sampled blood TCRbeta repertoires from subjects exposed to, actively infected with, or recovered from COVID-19.

The research as a whole found: How much clinical and demographic metadata was included differed by source and by participant, and the metadata was provided uncurated.

The sequence came from a woman in her 30s who had recovered from COVID-19. What was sequenced was PBMCs or T cells enriched from blood (not recorded which). The rearrangement combines TRBV19 with TRBJ2-5; the D gene remains uncertain. The nucleotides read TGTGCCAGTAGTATCCCTCAAGAGACCCAGTACTTC. This encodes CASSIPQETQYF.